This T cell receptor (beta chain) derives from a study of CD8 T cells in ankylosing spondylitis. CDR1 and CDR2 from the germline V gene are MNHNS and SASEGT. Trimming removed 10 bases at V and 4 bases at J, with 17 bases between. The CDR3 has 13 residues. Quantitative molecular-barcoded 5'-RACE generated the TCR beta libraries. TCRdb re-analysed the 5' RACE reads in MiXCR, keeping a single row per CDR3 protein. The sample has about 240,000 distinct CDR3 sequences; roughly a quarter are singletons. Notes on the study in general: Typical of ankylosing spondylitis blood, it appeared, was a TCR beta motif of seven to nine highly homologous variants. Significantly higher representation of disease-linked clones was reported for matched ankylosing spondylitis synovial fluid. Disease-linked clones bore a CD8+ phenotype and were relatively rare in peripheral blood.

Regarding this clonotype: What it recognizes is unknown.

The sample was blood, either unsorted or a sorted T cell fraction (not recorded which). The chain carries TRBV6-1 and TRBJ2-7, with D maybe TRBD1 (6 bases). The clonotype originates from a male donor with ankylosing spondylitis or in good health (not recorded which). CDR3 sequence: CATLRAQGYEQYF. The CDR3 bases are TGTGCCACCCTAAGAGCGCAGGGGTACGAGCAGTACTTC.